This TCR beta chain stems from a study of patients and donors after allogeneic stem cell transplantation. TCRdb processed the RT-PCR reads anew with MiXCR; each CDR3 protein has one entry. Of approximately 98,000 distinct CDR3 sequences in the sample, 35% were seen once. V was trimmed by 0 bases and J by 3 bases, leaving 15 bases between them. The CDR3 has 16 amino acids. Germline V gene data show CDR1 as LGHNA and CDR2 as YSLEER. V gene TRBV4-3 combines with J gene TRBJ2-7; weak D call: TRBD2 (5 bases). The sequenced material came from blood, either unsorted or a sorted T cell fraction (not recorded which). The sequence derives from a human donor who was either an allogeneic HSCT recipient or a stem cell or donor lymphocyte infusion donor (not recorded which). It is not recorded whose cells these are; they may come from a transplant donor. The CDR3 loop reads CASSQDPLSRVYEQYF. The CDR3 region has the DNA TGCGCCAGCAGCCAAGATCCGCTCTCGAGGGTCTACGAGCAGTACTTC.